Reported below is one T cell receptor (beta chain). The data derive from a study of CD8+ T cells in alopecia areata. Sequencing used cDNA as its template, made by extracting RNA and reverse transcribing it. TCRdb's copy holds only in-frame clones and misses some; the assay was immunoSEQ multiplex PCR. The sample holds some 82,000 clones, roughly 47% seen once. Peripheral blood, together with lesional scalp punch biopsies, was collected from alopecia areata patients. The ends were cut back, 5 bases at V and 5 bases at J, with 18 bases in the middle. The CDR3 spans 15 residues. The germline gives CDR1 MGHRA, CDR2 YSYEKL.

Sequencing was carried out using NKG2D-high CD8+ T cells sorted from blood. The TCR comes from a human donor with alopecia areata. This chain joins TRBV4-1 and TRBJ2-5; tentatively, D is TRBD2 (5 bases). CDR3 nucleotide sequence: TGCGCCAGCAGCTTTCGAACCGGCGGGCCGGAGACCCAGTACTTC. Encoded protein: CASSFRTGGPETQYF.